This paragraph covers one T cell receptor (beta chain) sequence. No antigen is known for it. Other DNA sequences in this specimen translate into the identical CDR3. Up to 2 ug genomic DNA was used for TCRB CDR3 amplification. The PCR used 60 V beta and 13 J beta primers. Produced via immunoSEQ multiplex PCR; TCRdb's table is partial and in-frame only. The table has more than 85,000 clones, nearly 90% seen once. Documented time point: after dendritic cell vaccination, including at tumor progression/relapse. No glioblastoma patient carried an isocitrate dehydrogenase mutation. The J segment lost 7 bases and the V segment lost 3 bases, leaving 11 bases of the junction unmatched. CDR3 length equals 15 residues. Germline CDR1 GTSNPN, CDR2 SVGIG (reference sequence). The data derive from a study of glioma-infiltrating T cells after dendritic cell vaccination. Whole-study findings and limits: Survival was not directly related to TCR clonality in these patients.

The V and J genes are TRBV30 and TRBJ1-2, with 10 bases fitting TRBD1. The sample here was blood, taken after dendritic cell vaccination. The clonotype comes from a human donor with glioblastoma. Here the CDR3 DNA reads TGTGCCTGGAGCCCCCCCGCCGGGACAGGGGTTGGCTACACCTTC. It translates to CAWSPPAGTGVGYTF.